The 29 T cell receptor beta chains reported below all come from one sample, sequenced in a study of human T cells and chemical hapten exposure (dated by TCRdb to the early 2020s). The sample's time point label, in plain terms: pre-sensitization, week 0. The sample's treatment or condition, from its label and the paper: therapeutic diphenylcyclopropenone sensitization with weekly scalp DPC. The library relied on RACE. The sequencer was a NextSeq 500. TCRdb reprocessing: public reads trimmed at Q25 with fastp, clones called with MiXCR, in-frame beta chains kept. Each CDR3 protein appears once, grouped with its most common genes and DNA. The sample table records over 300,000 distinct CDR3 sequences; around 5.5% of these occur just once. 2.5% to 3% of the sample belongs to the ten largest clones. Here the sequenced sample was whole blood, taken in connection with sensitization to the hapten diphenylcyclopropenone (DPC). These receptors came from a woman aged 50 to 60 with alopecia areata. Some clones in this sample may be carry-over from other donors' samples.

This clonotype was counted many times. CDR3 amino acids: CASGLGGPTNTQYF. Written as DNA, the CDR3 is TGTGCTAGTGGTCTCGGGGGACCTACGAATACGCAGTATTTT. The chain has TRBV12-5 and TRBJ2-3; TRBD2 might be the D (6 bases). This CDR3 region has 14 residues. Germline CDR1 reads LGHNT; CDR2 reads FRNRAP. With 5 bases removed from V and 7 bases from J, the gap between germline ends came to 16 bases.

This clonotype was found a few times. The chain carries TRBV20-1 and TRBJ2-5, with 7 bases lining up with TRBD2. The V and J ends lost 6 bases and 1 base, in that order; junction bases with no gene match: 11. Germline CDR1 is DFQATT and CDR2 is SNEGSKA (reference sequence). This CDR3 contains 15 residues. Here the CDR3 DNA reads TGCAGTGCCGGCGGGCCAGGGAGGGGCCAAGAGACCCAGTACTTC. The encoded protein is CSAGGPGRGQETQYF.

Many counts were recorded for this clonotype. The chain recombines TRBV20-1 with TRBJ2-7, with 12 positions matching TRBD2. The CDR3 length is 15 residues. Germline CDR1 is DFQATT and CDR2 is SNEGSKA (reference sequence). V trimming: 5 bases; J trimming: 4 bases; junction bases outside the gene matches: 9. The CDR3 is CSASPRLAGEYEQYF. For the CDR3, the DNA is TGCAGTGCTTCTCCCAGACTAGCGGGAGAGTACGAGCAGTACTTC.

The rearrangement uses TRBV27 and TRBJ1-1; 7 bases map to TRBD1. The CDR3 extends over 13 amino acids. The ends lost 3 bases at V and 6 bases at J; junction bases unmatched: 4. In germline, CDR1 is MNHEY, CDR2 SMNVEV (reference sequence). The CDR3 loop is CASSFTTGPEAFF. CDR3 bases: TGTGCCAGCAGTTTCACGACAGGGCCTGAAGCTTTCTTT.

The V call is TRBV4-1, the J call TRBJ2-1; 16 positions agree with TRBD2. The germline gives CDR1 MGHRA, CDR2 YSYEKL. The length of the CDR3 is 16 residues. V shed 3 bases, J shed 9 bases, and the junction held 5 bases outside the gene matches. CDR3 nucleotide sequence: TGCGCCAGCAGCCAGGGACTAGCGGGGGGGCCTGGTGAGCAGTTCTTC. This gives the protein CASSQGLAGGPGEQFF.

The table lists this clonotype with many counts. The chain has TRBV9 and TRBJ1-1, with 7 bases that match TRBD1. V dropped 0 bases and J dropped 1; count of bases not matched to a gene: 6. This CDR3 has 16 amino acids. Germline assignment: CDR1 SGDLS and CDR2 YYNGEE. The CDR3 DNA is TGTGCCAGCAGCGTAGCTGGGACAGCTACGAACACTGAAGCTTTCTTT. The encoded protein is CASSVAGTATNTEAFF. The full variable domain, in which reference TRBV9 and TRBJ1-1 provide the parts outside the CDR3, is DSGVTQTPKHLITATGQRVTLRCSPRSGDLSVYWYQQSLDQGLQFLIQYYNGEERAKGNILERFSAQQFPDLHSELNLSSLELGDSALYFCASSVAGTATNTEAFFGQGTRLTVV.

Many counts were recorded for this clonotype. This chain uses TRBV6-1 with TRBJ2-7; TRBD2 matches at 12 bases. J gave up 5 bases and V 7 bases, and 24 bases lay outside the gene matches. The germline CDR1 and CDR2 sequences are MNHNS and SASEGT. The CDR3 runs 20 residues. The CDR3 region is CASKGPIGRLGLAGSNEQYF. The CDR3 nucleotides are TGTGCCAGCAAAGGTCCTATAGGACGCCTAGGACTAGCGGGATCAAACGAGCAGTACTTC.

The CDR3 loop is CASSLADGTVIQYF. The CDR3 DNA follows: TGCGCCAGCAGCTTGGCTGACGGGACGGTTATTCAGTACTTC. The chain links TRBV5-1 to TRBJ2-4; tentatively, D is TRBD1 or TRBD2 (5 bases each). V was pared by 0 bases and J by 10 bases, with 14 bases between. The CDR3 extends over 14 amino acids. Germline CDR1 is SGHRS and CDR2 is YFSETQ.

The CDR3 protein is CASSYLQGPYEQYF. CDR3 nucleotide sequence: TGTGCCAGCAGTTATCTCCAGGGACCCTACGAGCAGTACTTC. This sequence joins TRBV6-5 and TRBJ2-7, with D perhaps assigned TRBD1 or TRBD2 (5 bases each). Trimming stripped 3 bases from V and 2 bases from J, with 11 bases between. The CDR3 has 14 amino acids. Per germline, CDR1 MNHEY and CDR2 SVGAGI.

This clonotype was observed many times. The rearrangement links TRBV29-1 to TRBJ2-1; D tentatively fits TRBD1 or TRBD2 (5 bases each). The V and J ends lost 6 bases and 10 bases respectively, with 13 bases between them. The CDR3 extends over 11 amino acids. CDR1 is SQVTM, CDR2 ANQGSEA, per germline. CDR3 nucleotide sequence: TGCAGCGTGGGACGGACGGGAGAGCAGTTCTTC. It is translated as CSVGRTGEQFF.

Many counts were recorded for this clonotype. The rearrangement joins TRBV29-1 to TRBJ1-1; D possibly corresponds to TRBD1 (6 bases). This CDR3 spans 12 amino acids. Germline CDR1 reads SQVTM; CDR2 reads ANQGSEA. V gave up 6 bases and J gave up 4 bases, with 12 bases separating them. The CDR3 bases are TGCAGCGTAACAACACAGGGCACTGAAGCTTTCTTT. Translation: CSVTTQGTEAFF.

This clonotype was found many times. The rearrangement joins TRBV6-1 to TRBJ2-5; no definite D call. Germline lookup yields CDR1 MNHNS and CDR2 SASEGT. The CDR3 spans 10 residues. Trimming took off 4 bases at V and 7 bases at J, with 4 bases between the two ends. CDR3 residues: CASSGATQYF. CDR3 bases: TGTGCCAGCAGTGGGGCGACCCAGTACTTC.

This clonotype came up many times. The V gene is TRBV12-3 or TRBV12-4, the J gene TRBJ2-1; TRBD2 is a possible D gene (5 bases). V shed 2 bases and J shed 4 bases, with 6 bases lying between them. The CDR3 extends over 13 amino acids. The CDR3 nucleotides read TGTGCCAGCAGTTTAAGGGAGTACAATGAGCAGTTCTTC. Amino acid sequence: CASSLREYNEQFF.

The chain carries TRBV27 and TRBJ1-5; 8 bases agree with TRBD1. This CDR3 is built from 15 residues. Trimming cost V 6 bases and J 4 bases; bases outside gene matches: 8. Germline values: CDR1 MNHEY, CDR2 SMNVEV (reference sequence). The CDR3 loop reads CASRSGQGGNQPQHF. As DNA, the CDR3 is TGTGCCAGCAGATCCGGACAGGGAGGGAATCAGCCCCAGCATTTT.

At least ten counts were recorded for this clonotype. The rearrangement joins TRBV30 to TRBJ2-1; TRBD2 aligns across 7 bases. From germline, CDR1 is GTSNPN and CDR2 SVGIG (reference sequence). Trimming at V came to 1 base and at J to 3 bases, leaving 12 bases not matched to a gene. The CDR3 consists of 17 residues. The CDR3 spells CAWSEPGWRENYNEQFF. The CDR3 nucleotides are TGTGCCTGGAGTGAGCCGGGGTGGCGGGAGAACTACAATGAGCAGTTCTTC.

This clonotype was counted many times. The chain has TRBV7-2 and TRBJ2-3, with D possibly being TRBD2 (6 bases). Germline lookup yields CDR1 SGHTA and CDR2 FQGNSA. V dropped 5 bases and J dropped 2 bases, with 11 bases sitting between them. The CDR3 covers 14 residues. The CDR3 here is CASSRGLPTDTQYF. The DNA for the CDR3 is TGTGCCAGCAGCCGCGGACTACCCACAGATACGCAGTATTTT.

This chain uses TRBV12-3 or TRBV12-4 with TRBJ1-2, with 7 bases identical to TRBD1. The CDR3 sequence is 13 residues long. Trimming removed 5 bases from V and 6 bases from J; junction bases left unmatched: 6. The CDR3 nucleotides are TGTGCCAGCAGTGCGAGGGGGCTGGATGGCTACACCTTC. Amino acid sequence: CASSARGLDGYTF.

This clonotype was picked up a small number of times. This chain uses TRBV2 with TRBJ1-1; 7 bases map to TRBD1. J gave up 2 bases and V 8 bases, and 11 bases lay outside the gene matches. CDR3 length: 15 amino acids. Germline values: CDR1 SNHLY, CDR2 FYNNEI. CDR3 nucleotides: TGTGCCAGCCGTACCCCGGGACAGATAAACACTGAAGCTTTCTTT. As protein: CASRTPGQINTEAFF.

In its sample, this clonotype was seen many times. The genes are TRBV4-2 and TRBJ2-7; no reliable D call. V lost 3 bases to trimming and J lost 1 base, with 10 bases between them. The CDR3 contains 14 residues. CDR1 is LGHNA and CDR2 is YNFKEQ in the germline V gene. The CDR3 bases are TGTGCCAGCAGCCATTCCATAGGTTCCTACGAGCAGTACTTC. Translation: CASSHSIGSYEQYF.

This clonotype was seen ten or more times. The chain employs TRBV29-1 and TRBJ2-3; no reliable D call. The CDR3 extends over 15 amino acids. Germline CDR1 and CDR2: SQVTM and ANQGSEA. The V end was cut by 0 bases, the J end by 0 bases, with 10 bases between. The CDR3, as DNA: TGCAGCGTTGAAGATGGCAGAACTAGCACAGATACGCAGTATTTT. Translation gives CSVEDGRTSTDTQYF.

This clonotype was detected many times. V usage is TRBV28 and J usage is TRBJ2-2; 7 bases match TRBD2. V was clipped by 3 bases and J by 5 bases; unmatched bases: 6. The CDR3 loop spans 15 amino acids. CDR1 MDHEN and CDR2 SYDVKM come from the germline V gene. The CDR3 sequence is CASSLAREGTGELFF. The CDR3 bases are TGTGCCAGCAGTTTGGCCAGGGAGGGAACCGGGGAGCTGTTTTTT.

This clonotype has a handful of counts. The rearrangement links TRBV7-3 to TRBJ2-2, with D possibly TRBD1 on 6 matching bases. Germline V gene data show CDR1 as SGHTA and CDR2 as FQGTGA. Trimming stripped 5 bases from V and 5 bases from J, with 18 bases between. The CDR3 spans 16 residues. CDR3 DNA sequence: TGTGCCAGCAGCCTAGCAGGGGCCCGAAGGACCGGGGAGCTGTTTTTT. Residues: CASSLAGARRTGELFF.

CDR3 loop: CASSPRAMTSTDTQYF. The CDR3 DNA reads TGTGCCAGCAGCCCCCGTGCCATGACTAGCACAGATACGCAGTATTTT. The chain is built from TRBV7-8 and TRBJ2-3; D is undetermined. Per germline, CDR1 SGHVS and CDR2 FQNEAQ. V lost 5 bases and J lost 0, with 15 bases in between. The CDR3 runs 16 residues.

The chain couples TRBV29-1 to TRBJ1-4; 7 positions agree with TRBD1. The CDR3 runs 15 residues. Germline V lookup: CDR1 SQVTM, CDR2 ANQGSEA. V was clipped by 6 bases and J by 8 bases; unmatched bases: 15. In nucleotides, the CDR3 is TGCAGCGTAGGGGACCGGGACAGCGGTAGCGAAAAACTGTTTTTT. Protein: CSVGDRDSGSEKLFF.

This clonotype has ten or more counts. The chain combines TRBV6-5 with TRBJ2-3; D is perhaps TRBD2 (6 bases). Trimming pared 5 bases from V and 4 bases from J, leaving 13 bases between. CDR1 MNHEY and CDR2 SVGAGI come from the germline V gene. The CDR3 covers 14 residues. The CDR3 protein is CASSPWGDADTQYF. In DNA, the CDR3 is TGTGCCAGCAGTCCGTGGGGGGACGCAGATACGCAGTATTTT.

This clonotype was observed a handful of times. This sequence joins TRBV7-2 and TRBJ1-2, with 9 bases lining up with TRBD1. The V gene's germline CDR1 is SGHTA and CDR2 FQGNSA. V dropped 5 bases and J dropped 6; count of bases not matched to a gene: 13. The length of the CDR3 is 16 residues. The CDR3 nucleotides are TGTGCCAGCAGCATCGCCGGGACAGGGAGTAGGGATGGCTACACCTTC. Translation gives CASSIAGTGSRDGYTF.

This clonotype was recorded at least ten times. The chain recombines TRBV6-1 with TRBJ1-4; 9 bases match TRBD1. V dropped 1 base and J dropped 11; count of bases not matched to a gene: 8. The germline gives CDR1 MNHNS, CDR2 SASEGT. The CDR3 extends over 15 amino acids. The DNA of the CDR3 is TGTGCCAGCAGTGAAGAGGGGACAGGGCTGCGGAAACTGTTTTTT. It translates to CASSEEGTGLRKLFF.

This clonotype has ten or more counts. This chain links TRBV9 with TRBJ2-3; D is tentatively TRBD1 or TRBD2 (5 bases each). This CDR3 is 15 amino acids long. From germline, CDR1 is SGDLS and CDR2 YYNGEE. V was trimmed by 0 bases and J by 4 bases, leaving 12 bases between them. The CDR3 DNA reads TGTGCCAGCAGCGTAGCCCTGGGACCCGCAGATACGCAGTATTTT. Protein product: CASSVALGPADTQYF.

This clonotype came up a few times. This chain connects TRBV5-1 to TRBJ2-7; 9 bases line up with TRBD1. The CDR3 runs 15 residues. CDR1 SGHRS and CDR2 YFSETQ come from the germline V gene. V lost 4 bases, J lost 2 bases, and 7 bases stayed unmatched. CDR3 bases: TGCGCCAGCAGCCCAGGACAGGGGACTACCTACGAGCAGTACTTC. Its protein product is CASSPGQGTTYEQYF.